The entry that follows covers one TCR beta chain sequence. These data are taken from a study of blood T cell repertoires in COVID-19. Study information: Samples taken during acute and convalescent COVID-19 were collected in the United States, Italy and Spain. The analysed material was cDNA or gDNA that came from T cells, B-cell-depleted T cells, or PBMCs.

Sequencing used immunoSEQ multiplex PCR; TCRdb keeps in-frame clones, though not all of them. This sample yields about 360,000 clones, of which approximately 86% are seen a single time; about 7.1% belongs to the top ten. V was pared by 6 bases and J by 7 bases, with 9 bases of the junction left unmatched. Germline V gene sequence: CDR1 LGHNA, CDR2 YSLEER. The CDR3 loop spans 15 amino acids. The origin of this receptor is a woman in her sixties or seventies with COVID-19, enrolled during active disease. This rearrangement joins TRBV4-3 to TRBJ1-6; 7 bases agree with TRBD1. The sample taken for sequencing was peripheral blood. CDR3 residues: CASSFTGTANSPLHF. The CDR3, as DNA: TGCGCCAGCAGTTTCACCGGGACAGCAAATTCACCCCTCCACTTT.